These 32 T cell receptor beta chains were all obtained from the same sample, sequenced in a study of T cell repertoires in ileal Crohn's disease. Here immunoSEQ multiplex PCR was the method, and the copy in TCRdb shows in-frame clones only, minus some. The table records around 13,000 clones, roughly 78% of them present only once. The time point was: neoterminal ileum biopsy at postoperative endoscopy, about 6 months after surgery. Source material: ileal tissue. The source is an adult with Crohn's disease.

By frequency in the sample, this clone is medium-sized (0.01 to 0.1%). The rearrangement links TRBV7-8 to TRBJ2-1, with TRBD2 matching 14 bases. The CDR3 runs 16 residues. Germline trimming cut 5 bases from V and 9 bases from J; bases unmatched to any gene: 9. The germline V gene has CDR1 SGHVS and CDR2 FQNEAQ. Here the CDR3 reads CASSPSGTSGRLEQFF. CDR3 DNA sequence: TGTGCCAGCAGCCCGTCCGGGACTAGCGGGAGACTTGAGCAGTTCTTC.

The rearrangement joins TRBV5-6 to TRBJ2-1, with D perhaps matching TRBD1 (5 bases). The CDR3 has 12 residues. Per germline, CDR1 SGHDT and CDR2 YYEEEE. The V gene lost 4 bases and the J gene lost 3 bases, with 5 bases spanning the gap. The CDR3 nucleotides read TGTGCCAGCAGCGACAGCTACAATGAGCAGTTCTTC. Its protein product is CASSDSYNEQFF.

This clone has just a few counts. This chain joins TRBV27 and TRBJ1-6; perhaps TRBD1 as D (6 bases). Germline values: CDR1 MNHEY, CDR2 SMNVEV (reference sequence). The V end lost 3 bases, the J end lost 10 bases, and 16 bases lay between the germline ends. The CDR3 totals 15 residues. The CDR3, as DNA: TGTGCCAGCAGTTTCCGGGACATTCGCAACTCACCCCTCCACTTT. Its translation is CASSFRDIRNSPLHF.

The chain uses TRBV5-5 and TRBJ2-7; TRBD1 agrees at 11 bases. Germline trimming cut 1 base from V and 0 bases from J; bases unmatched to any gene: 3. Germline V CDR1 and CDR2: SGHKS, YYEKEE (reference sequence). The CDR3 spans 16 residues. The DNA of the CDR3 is TGTGCCAGCAGCTTGTCGGACAGGGGGCCCTCCTACGAGCAGTACTTC. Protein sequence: CASSLSDRGPSYEQYF.

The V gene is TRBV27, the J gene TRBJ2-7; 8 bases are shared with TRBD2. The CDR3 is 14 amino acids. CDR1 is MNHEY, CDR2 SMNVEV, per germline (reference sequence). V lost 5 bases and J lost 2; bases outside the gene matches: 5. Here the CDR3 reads CASSPSGRPYEQYF. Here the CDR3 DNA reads TGTGCCAGCAGTCCGAGCGGGAGACCCTACGAGCAGTACTTC.

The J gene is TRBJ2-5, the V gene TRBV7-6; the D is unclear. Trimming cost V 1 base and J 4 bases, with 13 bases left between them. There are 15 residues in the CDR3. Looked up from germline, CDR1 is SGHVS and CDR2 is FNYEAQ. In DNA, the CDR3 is TGTGCCAGCAGCTTAGGACTTACGGCCGGAGAGACCCAGTACTTC. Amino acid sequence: CASSLGLTAGETQYF.

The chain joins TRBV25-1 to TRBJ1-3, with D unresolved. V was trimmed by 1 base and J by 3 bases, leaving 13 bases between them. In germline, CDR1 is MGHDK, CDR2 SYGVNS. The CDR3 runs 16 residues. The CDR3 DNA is TGTGCCAGCAGTGAATCTGGAGCCGGGTTTGGAAACACCATATATTTT. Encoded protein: CASSESGAGFGNTIYF. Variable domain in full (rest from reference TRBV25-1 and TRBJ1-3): EADIYQTPRYLVIGTGKKITLECSQTMGHDKMYWYQQDPGMELHLIHYSYGVNSTEKGDLSSESTVSRIRTEHFPLTLESARPSHTSQYLCASSESGAGFGNTIYFGEGSWLTVV.

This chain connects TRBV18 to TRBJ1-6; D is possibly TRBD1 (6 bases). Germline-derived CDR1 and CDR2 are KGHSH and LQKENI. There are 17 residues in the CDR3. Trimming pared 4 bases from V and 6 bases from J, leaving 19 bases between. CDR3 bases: TGTGCCAGCTCACTCACCAGGGGCCCAAGACCTAATTCACCCCTCCACTTT. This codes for CASSLTRGPRPNSPLHF.

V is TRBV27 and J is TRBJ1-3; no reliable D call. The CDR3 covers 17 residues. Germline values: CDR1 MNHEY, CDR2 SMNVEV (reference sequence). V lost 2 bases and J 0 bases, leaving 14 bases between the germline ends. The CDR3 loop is CASSLVAGRFSGNTIYF. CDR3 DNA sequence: TGTGCCAGCAGTTTAGTAGCGGGGAGATTCTCTGGAAACACCATATATTTT.

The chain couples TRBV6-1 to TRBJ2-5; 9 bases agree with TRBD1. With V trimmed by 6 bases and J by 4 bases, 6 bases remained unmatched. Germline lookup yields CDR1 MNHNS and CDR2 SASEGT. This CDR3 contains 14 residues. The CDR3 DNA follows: TGTGCCAGCAGCGAGGACAGGGGCCGAGAGACCCAGTACTTC. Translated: CASSEDRGRETQYF.

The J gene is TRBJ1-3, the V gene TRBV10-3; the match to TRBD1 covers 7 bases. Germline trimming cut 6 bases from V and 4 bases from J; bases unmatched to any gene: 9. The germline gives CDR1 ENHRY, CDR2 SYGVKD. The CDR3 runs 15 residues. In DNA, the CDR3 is TGTGCCATCAGAGACAGGGTGTCAGGAGGAAACACCATATATTTT. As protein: CAIRDRVSGGNTIYF.

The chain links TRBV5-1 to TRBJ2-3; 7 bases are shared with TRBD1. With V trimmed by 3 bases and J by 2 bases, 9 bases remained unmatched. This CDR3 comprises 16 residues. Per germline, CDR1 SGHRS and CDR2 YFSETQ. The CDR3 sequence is CASSYQPGQPTDTQYF. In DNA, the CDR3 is TGCGCCAGCAGCTATCAACCGGGACAGCCCACAGATACGCAGTATTTT.

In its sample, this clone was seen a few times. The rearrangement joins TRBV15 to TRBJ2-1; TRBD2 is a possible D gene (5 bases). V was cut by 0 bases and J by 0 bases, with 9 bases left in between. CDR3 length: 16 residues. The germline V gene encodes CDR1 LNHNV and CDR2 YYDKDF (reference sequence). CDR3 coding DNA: TGTGCCACCAGCAGAGACTATACTAGCTCCTACAATGAGCAGTTCTTC. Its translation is CATSRDYTSSYNEQFF. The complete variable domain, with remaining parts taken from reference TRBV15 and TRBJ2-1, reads DAMVIQNPRYQVTQFGKPVTLSCSQTLNHNVMYWYQQKSSQAPKLLFHYYDKDFNNEADTPDNFQSRRPNTSFCFLDIRSPGLGDTAMYLCATSRDYTSSYNEQFFGPGTRLTVL.

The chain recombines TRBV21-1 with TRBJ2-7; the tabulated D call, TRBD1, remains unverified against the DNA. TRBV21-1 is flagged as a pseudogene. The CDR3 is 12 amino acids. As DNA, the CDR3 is TGTGCCAGCAGCATCCCCGGGACAGGGGCTACATTC. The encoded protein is CASSIPGTGATF.

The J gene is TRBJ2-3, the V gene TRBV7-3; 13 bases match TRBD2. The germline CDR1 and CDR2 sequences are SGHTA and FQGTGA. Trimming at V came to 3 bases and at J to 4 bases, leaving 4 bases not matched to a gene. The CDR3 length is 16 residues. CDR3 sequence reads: CASSFGLAGAADTQYF. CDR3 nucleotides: TGTGCCAGCAGCTTCGGACTAGCGGGGGCGGCAGATACGCAGTATTTT.

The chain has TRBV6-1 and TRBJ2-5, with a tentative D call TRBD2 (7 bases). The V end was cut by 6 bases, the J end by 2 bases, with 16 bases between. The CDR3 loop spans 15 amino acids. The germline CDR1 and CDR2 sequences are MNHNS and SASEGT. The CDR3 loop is CASRVGGARQETQYF. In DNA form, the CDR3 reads TGTGCCAGCAGGGTGGGGGGGGCGAGGCAAGAGACCCAGTACTTC.

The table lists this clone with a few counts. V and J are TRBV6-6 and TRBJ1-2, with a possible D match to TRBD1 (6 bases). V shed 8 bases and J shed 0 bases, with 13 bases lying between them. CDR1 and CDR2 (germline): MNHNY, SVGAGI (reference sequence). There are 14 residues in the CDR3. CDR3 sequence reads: CASCSRTANYGYTF. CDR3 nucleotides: TGTGCCAGCTGTTCTCGGACAGCTAACTATGGCTACACCTTC.

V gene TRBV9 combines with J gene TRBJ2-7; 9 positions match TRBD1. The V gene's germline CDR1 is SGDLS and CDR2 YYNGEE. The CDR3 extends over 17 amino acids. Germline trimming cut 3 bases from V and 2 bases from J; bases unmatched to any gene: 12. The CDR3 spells CASSAYGTGQGTYEQYF. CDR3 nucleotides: TGTGCCAGCAGCGCCTATGGCACGGGACAGGGAACCTACGAGCAGTACTTC.

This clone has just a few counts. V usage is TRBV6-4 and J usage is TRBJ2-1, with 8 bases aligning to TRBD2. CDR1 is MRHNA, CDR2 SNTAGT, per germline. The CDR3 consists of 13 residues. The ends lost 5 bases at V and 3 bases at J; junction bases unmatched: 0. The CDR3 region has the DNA TGTGCCAGCAGTACTAGCGGCTACAATGAGCAGTTCTTC. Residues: CASSTSGYNEQFF.

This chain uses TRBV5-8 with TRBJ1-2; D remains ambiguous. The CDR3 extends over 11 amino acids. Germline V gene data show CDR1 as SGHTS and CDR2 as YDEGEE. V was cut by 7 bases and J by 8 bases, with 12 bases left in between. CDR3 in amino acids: CASLPQNGYTF. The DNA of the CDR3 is TGTGCCAGCCTACCACAGAACGGCTACACCTTC.

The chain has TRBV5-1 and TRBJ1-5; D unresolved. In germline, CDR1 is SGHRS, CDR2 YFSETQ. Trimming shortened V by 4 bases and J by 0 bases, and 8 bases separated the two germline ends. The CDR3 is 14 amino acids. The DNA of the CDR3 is TGCGCCAGCAGCGAGGGTCATAGCAATCAGCCCCAGCATTTT. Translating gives CASSEGHSNQPQHF.

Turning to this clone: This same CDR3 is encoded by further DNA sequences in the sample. CDR3 residues: CASSRDRGTNEKLFF. CDR3 bases: TGTGCCAGCAGTAGGGACAGGGGAACTAATGAAAAACTGTTTTTT. V gene TRBV2 combines with J gene TRBJ1-4, with 10 bases fitting TRBD1. The CDR3 loop spans 15 amino acids. Trimming took 5 bases from V and 1 from J; bases not matched to a gene: 1. CDR1 and CDR2 (germline): SNHLY, FYNNEI.

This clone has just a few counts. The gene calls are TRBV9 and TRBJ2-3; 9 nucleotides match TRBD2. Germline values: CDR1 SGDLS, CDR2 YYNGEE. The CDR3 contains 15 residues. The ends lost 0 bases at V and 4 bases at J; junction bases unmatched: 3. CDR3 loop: CASSVGGLAADTQYF. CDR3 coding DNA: TGTGCCAGCAGCGTAGGGGGACTAGCTGCAGATACGCAGTATTTT.

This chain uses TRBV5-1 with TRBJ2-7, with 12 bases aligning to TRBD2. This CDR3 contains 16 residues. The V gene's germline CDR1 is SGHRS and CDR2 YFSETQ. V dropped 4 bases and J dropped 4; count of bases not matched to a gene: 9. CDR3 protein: CASSPNAGTSGYEQYF. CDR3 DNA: TGCGCCAGCAGCCCTAACGCCGGGACTAGCGGGTACGAGCAGTACTTC. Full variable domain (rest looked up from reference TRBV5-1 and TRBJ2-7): KAGVTQTPRYLIKTRGQQVTLSCSPISGHRSVSWYQQTPGQGLQFLFEYFSETQRNKGNFPGRFSGRQFSNSRSEMNVSTLELGDSALYLCASSPNAGTSGYEQYFGPGTRLTVT.

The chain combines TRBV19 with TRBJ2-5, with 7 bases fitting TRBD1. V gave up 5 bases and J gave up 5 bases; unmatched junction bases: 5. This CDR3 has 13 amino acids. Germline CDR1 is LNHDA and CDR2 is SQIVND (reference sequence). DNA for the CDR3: TGTGCCAGTAGTCTACAGGGGAAGGAGACCCAGTACTTC. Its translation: CASSLQGKETQYF.

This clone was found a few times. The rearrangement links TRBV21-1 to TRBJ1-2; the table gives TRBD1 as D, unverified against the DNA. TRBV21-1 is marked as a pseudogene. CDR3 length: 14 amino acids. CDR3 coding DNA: TGTGCCAGCAGCAAAGATTGTCAGGACTATGGCTACACCTTC. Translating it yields CASSKDCQDYGYTF.

Here the CDR3 DNA reads TGTGCCAGCAGTCCCGGAGGGGAGCTCTACGAGCAGTACTTC. It translates to CASSPGGELYEQYF. This sequence joins TRBV6-1 and TRBJ2-7; D is possibly TRBD2 (6 bases). CDR1 is MNHNS and CDR2 is SASEGT in the germline V gene. This CDR3 region has 14 residues. The V end lost 5 bases, the J end lost 3 bases, and 14 bases lay between the germline ends.

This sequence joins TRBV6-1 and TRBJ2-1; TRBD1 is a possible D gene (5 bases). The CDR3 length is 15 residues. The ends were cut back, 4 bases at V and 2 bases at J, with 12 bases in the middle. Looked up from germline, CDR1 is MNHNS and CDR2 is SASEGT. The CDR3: CASSAKTDPYNEQFF. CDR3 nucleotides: TGTGCCAGCAGTGCAAAGACAGACCCCTACAATGAGCAGTTCTTC.

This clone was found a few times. CDR3 region: CASSLTAGGSYGYTF. In DNA, the CDR3 is TGTGCCAGCAGTTTAACCGCAGGGGGTAGCTATGGCTACACCTTC. J is TRBJ1-2 and V is TRBV6-4; 7 bases line up with TRBD1. The trim removed 5 bases at V and 4 bases at J, leaving 10 bases unmatched. Looked up from germline, CDR1 is MRHNA and CDR2 is SNTAGT. CDR3 size: 15 residues.

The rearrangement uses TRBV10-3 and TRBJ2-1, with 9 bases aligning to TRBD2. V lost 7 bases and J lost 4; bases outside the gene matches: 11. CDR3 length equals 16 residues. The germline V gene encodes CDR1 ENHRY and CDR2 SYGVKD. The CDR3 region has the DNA TGTGCCATCACCACTACAGGGACTAGCACTTACAATGAGCAGTTCTTC. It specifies CAITTTGTSTYNEQFF.

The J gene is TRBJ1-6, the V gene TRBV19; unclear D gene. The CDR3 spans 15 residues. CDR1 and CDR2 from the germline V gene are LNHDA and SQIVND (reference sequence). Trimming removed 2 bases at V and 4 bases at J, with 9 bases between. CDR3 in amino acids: CASSISQDYNSPLHF. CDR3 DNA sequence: TGTGCCAGTAGTATAAGCCAGGATTATAATTCACCCCTCCACTTT. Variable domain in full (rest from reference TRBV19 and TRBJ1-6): DGGITQSPKYLFRKEGQNVTLSCEQNLNHDAMYWYRQDPGQGLRLIYYSQIVNDFQKGDIAEGYSVSREKKESFPLTVTSAQKNPTAFYLCASSISQDYNSPLHFGNGTRLTVT.

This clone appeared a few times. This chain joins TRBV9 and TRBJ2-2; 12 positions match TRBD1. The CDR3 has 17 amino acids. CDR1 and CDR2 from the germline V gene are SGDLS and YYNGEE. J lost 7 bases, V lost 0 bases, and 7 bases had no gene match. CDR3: CASSVAGTGGSHGELFF. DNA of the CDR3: TGTGCCAGCAGCGTAGCCGGGACAGGGGGCAGTCACGGGGAGCTGTTTTTT.